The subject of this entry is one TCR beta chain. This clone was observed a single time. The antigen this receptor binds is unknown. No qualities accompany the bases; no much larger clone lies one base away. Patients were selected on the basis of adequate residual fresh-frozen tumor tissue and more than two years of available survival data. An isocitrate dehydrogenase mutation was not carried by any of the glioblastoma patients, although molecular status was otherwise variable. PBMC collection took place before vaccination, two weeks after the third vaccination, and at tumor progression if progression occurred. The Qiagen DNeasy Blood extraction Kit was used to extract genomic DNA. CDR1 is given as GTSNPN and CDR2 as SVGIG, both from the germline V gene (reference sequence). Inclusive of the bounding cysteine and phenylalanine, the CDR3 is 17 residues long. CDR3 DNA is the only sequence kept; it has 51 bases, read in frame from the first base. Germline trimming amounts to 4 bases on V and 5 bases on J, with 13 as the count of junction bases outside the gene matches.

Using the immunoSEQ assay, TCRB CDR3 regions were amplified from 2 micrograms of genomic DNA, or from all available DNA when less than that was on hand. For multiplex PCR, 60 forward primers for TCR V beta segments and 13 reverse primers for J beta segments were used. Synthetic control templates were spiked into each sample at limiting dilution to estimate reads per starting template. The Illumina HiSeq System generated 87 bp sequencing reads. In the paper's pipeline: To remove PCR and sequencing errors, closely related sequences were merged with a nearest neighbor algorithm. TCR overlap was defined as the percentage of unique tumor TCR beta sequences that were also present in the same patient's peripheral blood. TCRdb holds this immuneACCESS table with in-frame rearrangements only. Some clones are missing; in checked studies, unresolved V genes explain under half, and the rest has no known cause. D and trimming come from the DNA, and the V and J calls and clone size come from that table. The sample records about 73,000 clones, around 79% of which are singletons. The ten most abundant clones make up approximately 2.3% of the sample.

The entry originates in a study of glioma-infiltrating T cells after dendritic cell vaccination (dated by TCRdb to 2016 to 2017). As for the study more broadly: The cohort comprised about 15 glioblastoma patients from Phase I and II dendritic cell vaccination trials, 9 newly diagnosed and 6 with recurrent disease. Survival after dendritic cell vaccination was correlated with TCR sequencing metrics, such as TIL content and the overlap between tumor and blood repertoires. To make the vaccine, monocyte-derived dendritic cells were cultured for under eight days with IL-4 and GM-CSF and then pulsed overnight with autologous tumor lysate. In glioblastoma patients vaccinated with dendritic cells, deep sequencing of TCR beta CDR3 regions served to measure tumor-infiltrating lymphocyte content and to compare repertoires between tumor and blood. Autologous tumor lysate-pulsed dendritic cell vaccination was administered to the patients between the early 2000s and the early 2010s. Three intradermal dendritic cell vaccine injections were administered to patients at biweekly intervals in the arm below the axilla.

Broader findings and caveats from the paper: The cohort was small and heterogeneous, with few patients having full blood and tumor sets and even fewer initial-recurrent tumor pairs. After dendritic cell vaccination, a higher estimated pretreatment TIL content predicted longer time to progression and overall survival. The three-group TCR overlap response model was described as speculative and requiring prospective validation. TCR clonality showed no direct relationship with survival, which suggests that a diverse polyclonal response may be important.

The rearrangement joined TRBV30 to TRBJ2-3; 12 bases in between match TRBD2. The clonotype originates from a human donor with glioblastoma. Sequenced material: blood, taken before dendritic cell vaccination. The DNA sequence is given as TGTGCCTGGACACCTTTACGGACTAGCGGGAAGCTAGATACGCAGTATTTT. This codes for CAWTPLRTSGKLDTQYF.